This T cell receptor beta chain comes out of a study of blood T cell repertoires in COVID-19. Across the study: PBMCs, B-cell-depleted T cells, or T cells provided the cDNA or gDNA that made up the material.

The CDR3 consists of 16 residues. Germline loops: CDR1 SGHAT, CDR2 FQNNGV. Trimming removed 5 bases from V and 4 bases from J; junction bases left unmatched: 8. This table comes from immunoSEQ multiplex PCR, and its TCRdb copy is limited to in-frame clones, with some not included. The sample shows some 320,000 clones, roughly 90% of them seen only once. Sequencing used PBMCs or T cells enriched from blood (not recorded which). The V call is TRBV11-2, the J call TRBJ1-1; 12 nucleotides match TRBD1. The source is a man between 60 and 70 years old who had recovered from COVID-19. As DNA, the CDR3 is TGTGCCAGCAGCGCCTGGGACAGGGGGCTTGGCACTGAAGCTTTCTTT. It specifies CASSAWDRGLGTEAFF.